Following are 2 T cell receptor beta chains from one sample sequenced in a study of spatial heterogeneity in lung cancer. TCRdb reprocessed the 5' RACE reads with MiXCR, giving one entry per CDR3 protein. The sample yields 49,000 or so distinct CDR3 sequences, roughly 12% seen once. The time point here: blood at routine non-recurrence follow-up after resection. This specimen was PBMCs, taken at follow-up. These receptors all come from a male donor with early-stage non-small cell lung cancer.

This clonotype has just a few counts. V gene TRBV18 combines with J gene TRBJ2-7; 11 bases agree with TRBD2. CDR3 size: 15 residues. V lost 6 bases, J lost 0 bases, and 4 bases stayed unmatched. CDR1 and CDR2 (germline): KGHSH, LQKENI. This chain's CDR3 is CASSQTSGVSYEQYF. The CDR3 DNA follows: TGTGCCAGCTCCCAGACTAGCGGGGTCTCCTACGAGCAGTACTTC.

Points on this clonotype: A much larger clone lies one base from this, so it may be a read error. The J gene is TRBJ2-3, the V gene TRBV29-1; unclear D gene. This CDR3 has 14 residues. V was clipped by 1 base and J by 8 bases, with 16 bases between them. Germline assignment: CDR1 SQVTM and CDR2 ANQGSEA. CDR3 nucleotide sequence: TGCAGCGTTGAAGGGCCCCCCAGGATAGGTACGCAGTATTTT. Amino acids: CSVEGPPRIGTQYF.